This T cell receptor (beta chain) stems from a study of glioma-infiltrating T cells. Whole-study findings and limits: Above-expected tissue-blood divergence occurred in all gliomas, most in low-grade ones. Signature shared blood CDR3 motifs were enriched in low-divergence and depleted in high-divergence patients. Tissue and blood shared very few CDR3 sequences.

The iRepertoire nested amplicon-rescue multiplex PCR amplified TCR alpha and beta CDR3s from RNA. One-step reverse transcription and amplification started from approximately 100-400 ng of tissue mRNA or PBMC total RNA. From the multiplex PCR reads, TCRdb called clonotypes with MiXCR, one entry per CDR3 protein. The sample lists more than 300,000 distinct CDR3 sequences, 41% occurring once. This CDR3 comprises 17 residues. CDR1 is DFQATT, CDR2 SNEGSKA, per germline (reference sequence). Comments on this clonotype: Its cognate antigen is unknown. This may be a read error, as it is one base from a much larger clone.

The J gene is TRBJ1-5, the V gene TRBV20-1; the D gene is possibly TRBD1 (5 bases). Material: glioma tissue, nonneoplastic brain tissue, or PBMCs (not recorded which). This sequence was found in a human donor with low-grade glioma or glioblastoma, undergoing nonglioma brain surgery, or in good health (not recorded which). CDR3: CSARDYRQGYSNHPQHF. In DNA form, the CDR3 reads TGCAGTGCTAGAGATTACCGGCAGGGATATAGCAATCACCCCCAGCATTTT.